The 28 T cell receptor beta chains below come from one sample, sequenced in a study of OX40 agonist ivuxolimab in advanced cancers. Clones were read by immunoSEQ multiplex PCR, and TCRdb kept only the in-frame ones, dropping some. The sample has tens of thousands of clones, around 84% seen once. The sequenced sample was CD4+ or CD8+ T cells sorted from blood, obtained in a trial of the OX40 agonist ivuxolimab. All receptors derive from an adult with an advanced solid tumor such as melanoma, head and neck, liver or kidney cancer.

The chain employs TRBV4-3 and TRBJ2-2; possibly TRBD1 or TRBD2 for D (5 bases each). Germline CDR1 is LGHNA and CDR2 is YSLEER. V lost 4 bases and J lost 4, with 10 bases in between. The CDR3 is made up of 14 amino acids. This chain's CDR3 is CASSRTGLTGELFF. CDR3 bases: TGCGCCAGCAGCCGAACGGGGCTCACCGGGGAGCTGTTTTTT.

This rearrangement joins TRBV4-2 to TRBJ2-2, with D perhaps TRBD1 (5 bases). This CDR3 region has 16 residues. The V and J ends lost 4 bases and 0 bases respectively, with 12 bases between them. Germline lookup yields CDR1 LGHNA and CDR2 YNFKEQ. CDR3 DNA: TGTGCCAGCAGCCCACCCGACAGAACGAACACCGGGGAGCTGTTTTTT. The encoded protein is CASSPPDRTNTGELFF.

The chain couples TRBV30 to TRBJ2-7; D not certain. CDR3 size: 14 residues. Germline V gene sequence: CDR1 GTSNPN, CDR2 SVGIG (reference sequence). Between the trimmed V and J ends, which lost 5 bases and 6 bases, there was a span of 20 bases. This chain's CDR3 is CAWAALKGRREQYF. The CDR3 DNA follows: TGTGCCTGGGCGGCCCTTAAAGGACGGCGCGAGCAGTACTTC.

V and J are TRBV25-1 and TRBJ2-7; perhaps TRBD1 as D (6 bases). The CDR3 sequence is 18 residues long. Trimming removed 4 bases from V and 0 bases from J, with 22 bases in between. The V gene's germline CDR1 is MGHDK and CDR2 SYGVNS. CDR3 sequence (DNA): TGTGCCAGCAGTGGGTGGTCCGGACAGCGGACATTCTCCTACGAGCAGTACTTC. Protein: CASSGWSGQRTFSYEQYF.

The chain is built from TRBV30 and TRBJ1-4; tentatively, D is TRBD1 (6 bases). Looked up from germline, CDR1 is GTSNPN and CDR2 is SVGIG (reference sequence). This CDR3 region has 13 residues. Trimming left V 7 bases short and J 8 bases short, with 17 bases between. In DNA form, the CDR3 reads TGTGCCTTTTCAACAGGGATAGAAGAAAAACTGTTTTTT. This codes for CAFSTGIEEKLFF.

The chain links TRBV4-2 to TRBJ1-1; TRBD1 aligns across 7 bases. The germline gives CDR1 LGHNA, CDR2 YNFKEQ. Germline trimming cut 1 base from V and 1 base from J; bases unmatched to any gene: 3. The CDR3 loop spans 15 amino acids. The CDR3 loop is CASSQGTGANTEAFF. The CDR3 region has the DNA TGTGCCAGCAGCCAAGGGACAGGTGCGAACACTGAAGCTTTCTTT.

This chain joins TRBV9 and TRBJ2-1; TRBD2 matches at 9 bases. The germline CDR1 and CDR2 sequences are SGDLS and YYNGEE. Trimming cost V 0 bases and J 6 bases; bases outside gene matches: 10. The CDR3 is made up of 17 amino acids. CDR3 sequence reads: CASSVVGAGGRGNEQFF. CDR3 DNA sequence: TGTGCCAGCAGCGTAGTTGGTGCGGGAGGGCGGGGCAATGAGCAGTTCTTC. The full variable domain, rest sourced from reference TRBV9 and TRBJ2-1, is DSGVTQTPKHLITATGQRVTLRCSPRSGDLSVYWYQQSLDQGLQFLIQYYNGEERAKGNILERFSAQQFPDLHSELNLSSLELGDSALYFCASSVVGAGGRGNEQFFGPGTRLTVL.

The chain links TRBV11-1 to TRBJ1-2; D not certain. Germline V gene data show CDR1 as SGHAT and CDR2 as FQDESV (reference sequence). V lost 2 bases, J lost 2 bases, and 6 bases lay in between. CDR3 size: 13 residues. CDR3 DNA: TGTGCCAGCAGCTTAACGAGAAACTATGGCTACACCTTC. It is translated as CASSLTRNYGYTF.

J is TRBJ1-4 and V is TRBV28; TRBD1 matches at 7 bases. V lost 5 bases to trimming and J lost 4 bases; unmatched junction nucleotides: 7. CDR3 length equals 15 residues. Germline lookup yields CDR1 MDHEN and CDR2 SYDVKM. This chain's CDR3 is CASSTPGTVNEKLFF. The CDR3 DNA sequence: TGTGCCAGCAGTACACCCGGGACAGTTAATGAAAAACTGTTTTTT.

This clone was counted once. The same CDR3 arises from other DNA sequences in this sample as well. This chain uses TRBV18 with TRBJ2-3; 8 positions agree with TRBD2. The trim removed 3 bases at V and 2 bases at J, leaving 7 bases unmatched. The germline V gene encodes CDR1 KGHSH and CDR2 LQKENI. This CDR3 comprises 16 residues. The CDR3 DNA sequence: TGTGCCAGCTCACCCTCTTCGGGGGGGCTCACAGATACGCAGTATTTT. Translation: CASSPSSGGLTDTQYF. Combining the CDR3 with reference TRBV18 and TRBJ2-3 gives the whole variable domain NAGVMQNPRHLVRRRGQEARLRCSPMKGHSHVYWYRQLPEEGLKFMVYLQKENIIDESGMPKERFSAEFPKEGPSILRIQQVVRGDSAAYFCASSPSSGGLTDTQYFGPGTRLTVL.

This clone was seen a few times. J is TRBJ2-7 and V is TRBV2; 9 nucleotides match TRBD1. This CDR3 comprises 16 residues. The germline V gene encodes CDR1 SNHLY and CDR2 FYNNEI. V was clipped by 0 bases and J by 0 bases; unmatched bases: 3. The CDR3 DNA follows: TGTGCCAGCAGTGAAGCGGGGACAGGGTCCTCCTACGAGCAGTACTTC. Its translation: CASSEAGTGSSYEQYF.

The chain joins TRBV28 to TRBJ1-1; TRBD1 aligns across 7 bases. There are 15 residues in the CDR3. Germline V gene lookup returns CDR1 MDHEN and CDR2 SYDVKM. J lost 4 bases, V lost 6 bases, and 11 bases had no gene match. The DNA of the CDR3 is TGTGCCAGCAGGGAACAGGGGAATCGAGGCACTGAAGCTTTCTTT. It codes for CASREQGNRGTEAFF.

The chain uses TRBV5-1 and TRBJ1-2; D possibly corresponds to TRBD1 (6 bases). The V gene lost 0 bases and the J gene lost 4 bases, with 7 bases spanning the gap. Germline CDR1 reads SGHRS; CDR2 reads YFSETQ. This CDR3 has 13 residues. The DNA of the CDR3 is TGCGCCAGCAGCTTGGAGGACAGCTATGGCTACACCTTC. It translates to CASSLEDSYGYTF. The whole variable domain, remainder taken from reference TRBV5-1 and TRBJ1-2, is KAGVTQTPRYLIKTRGQQVTLSCSPISGHRSVSWYQQTPGQGLQFLFEYFSETQRNKGNFPGRFSGRQFSNSRSEMNVSTLELGDSALYLCASSLEDSYGYTFGSGTRLTVV.

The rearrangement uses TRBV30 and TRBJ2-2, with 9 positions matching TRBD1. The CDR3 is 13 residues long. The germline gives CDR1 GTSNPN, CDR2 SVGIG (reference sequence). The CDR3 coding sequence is TGTGGATGGGACAGGGATTACACCGGGGAGCTGTTTTTT. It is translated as CGWDRDYTGELFF.

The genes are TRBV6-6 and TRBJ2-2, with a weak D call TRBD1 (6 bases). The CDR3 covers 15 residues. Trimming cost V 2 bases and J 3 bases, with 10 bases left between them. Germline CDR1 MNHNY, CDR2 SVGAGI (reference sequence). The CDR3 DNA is TGTGCCAGCAGTTACCTGGGGGCGGACACCGGGGAGCTGTTTTTT. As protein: CASSYLGADTGELFF.

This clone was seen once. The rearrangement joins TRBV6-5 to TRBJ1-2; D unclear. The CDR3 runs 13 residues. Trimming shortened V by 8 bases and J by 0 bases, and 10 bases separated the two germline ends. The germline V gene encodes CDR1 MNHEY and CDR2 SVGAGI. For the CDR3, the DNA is TGTGCCAGCGCGACTTTAGCTAACTATGGCTACACCTTC. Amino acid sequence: CASATLANYGYTF.

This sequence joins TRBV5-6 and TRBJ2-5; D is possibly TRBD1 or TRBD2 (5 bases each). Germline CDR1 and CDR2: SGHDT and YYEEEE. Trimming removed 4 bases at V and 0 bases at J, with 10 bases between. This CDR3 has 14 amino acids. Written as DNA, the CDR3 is TGTGCCAGCAGCGAGGGACGCCACCAAGAGACCCAGTACTTC. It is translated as CASSEGRHQETQYF. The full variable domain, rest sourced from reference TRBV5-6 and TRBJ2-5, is DAGVTQSPTHLIKTRGQQVTLRCSPKSGHDTVSWYQQALGQGPQFIFQYYEEEERQRGNFPDRFSGHQFPNYSSELNVNALLLGDSALYLCASSEGRHQETQYFGPGTRLLVL.

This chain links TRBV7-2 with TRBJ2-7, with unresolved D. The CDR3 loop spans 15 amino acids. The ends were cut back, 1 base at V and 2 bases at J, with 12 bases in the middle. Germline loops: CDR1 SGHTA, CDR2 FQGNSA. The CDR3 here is CASSLDGFFTYEQYF. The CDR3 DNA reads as TGTGCCAGCAGCTTAGACGGTTTTTTTACCTACGAGCAGTACTTC.

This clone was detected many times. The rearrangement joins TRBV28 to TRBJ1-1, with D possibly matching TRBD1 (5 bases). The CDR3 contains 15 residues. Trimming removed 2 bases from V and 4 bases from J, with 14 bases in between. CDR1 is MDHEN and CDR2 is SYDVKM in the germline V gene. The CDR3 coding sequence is TGTGCCAGCAGTTTAATACTGCAGGGTAGCACTGAAGCTTTCTTT. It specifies CASSLILQGSTEAFF.

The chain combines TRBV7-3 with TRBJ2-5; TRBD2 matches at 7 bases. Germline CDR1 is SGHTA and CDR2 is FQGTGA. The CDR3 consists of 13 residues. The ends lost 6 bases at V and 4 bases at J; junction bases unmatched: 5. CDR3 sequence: CASSWTGGETQYF. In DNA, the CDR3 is TGTGCCAGCAGTTGGACGGGGGGAGAGACCCAGTACTTC.

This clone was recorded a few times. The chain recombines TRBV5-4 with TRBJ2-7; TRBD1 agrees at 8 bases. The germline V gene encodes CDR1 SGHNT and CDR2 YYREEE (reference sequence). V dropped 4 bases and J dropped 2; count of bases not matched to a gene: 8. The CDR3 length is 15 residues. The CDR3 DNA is TGTGCCAGCAGCACCTTGACAGGGGAGGCCTACGAGCAGTACTTC. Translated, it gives CASSTLTGEAYEQYF. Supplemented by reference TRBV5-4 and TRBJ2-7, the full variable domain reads ETGVTQSPTHLIKTRGQQVTLRCSSQSGHNTVSWYQQALGQGPQFIFQYYREEENGRGNFPPRFSGLQFPNYSSELNVNALELDDSALYLCASSTLTGEAYEQYFGPGTRLTVT.

CDR3 protein: CASTTGDYGYTF. In nucleotides, the CDR3 is TGCGCCAGCACCACAGGGGACTATGGCTACACCTTC. The chain links TRBV10-2 to TRBJ1-2, with 7 bases that match TRBD1. Germline values: CDR1 WSHSY, CDR2 SAAADI. V lost 7 bases and J lost 3; bases outside the gene matches: 2. This CDR3 region has 12 residues.

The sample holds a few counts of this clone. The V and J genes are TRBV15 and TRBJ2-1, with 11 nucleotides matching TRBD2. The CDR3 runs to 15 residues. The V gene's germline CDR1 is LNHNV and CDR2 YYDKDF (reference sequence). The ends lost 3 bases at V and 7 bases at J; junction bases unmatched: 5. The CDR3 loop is CATSRTSGTTNEQFF. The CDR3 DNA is TGTGCCACCAGCAGGACTAGCGGGACCACTAATGAGCAGTTCTTC.

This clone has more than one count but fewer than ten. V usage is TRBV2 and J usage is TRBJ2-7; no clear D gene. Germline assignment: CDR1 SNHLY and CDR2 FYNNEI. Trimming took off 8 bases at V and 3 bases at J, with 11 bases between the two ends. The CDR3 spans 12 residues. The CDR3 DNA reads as TGTGCCAGCTCGATTACCGGCTACGAGCAGTACGTC. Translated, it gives CASSITGYEQYV.

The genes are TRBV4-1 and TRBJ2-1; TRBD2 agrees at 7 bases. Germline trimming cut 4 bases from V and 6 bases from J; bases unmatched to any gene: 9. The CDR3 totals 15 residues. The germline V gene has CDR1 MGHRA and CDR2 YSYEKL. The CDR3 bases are TGCGCCAGCAGCCTGCGGGAGTGGTCCCTCAATGAGCAGTTCTTC. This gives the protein CASSLREWSLNEQFF.

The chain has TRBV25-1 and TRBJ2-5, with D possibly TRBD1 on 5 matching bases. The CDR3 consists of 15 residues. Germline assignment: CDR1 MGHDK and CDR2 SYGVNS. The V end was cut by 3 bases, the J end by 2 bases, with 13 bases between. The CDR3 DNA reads TGTGCCAGCAGTGAGACAGCGAGTTTTCAAGAGACCCAGTACTTC. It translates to CASSETASFQETQYF.

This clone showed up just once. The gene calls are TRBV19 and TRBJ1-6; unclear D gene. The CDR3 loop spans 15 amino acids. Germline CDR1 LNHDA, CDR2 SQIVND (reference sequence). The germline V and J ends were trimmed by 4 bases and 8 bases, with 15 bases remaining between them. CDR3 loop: CASSTGPLIDSPLHF. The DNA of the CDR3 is TGTGCCAGTAGTACCGGACCCCTTATTGATTCACCCCTCCACTTT.

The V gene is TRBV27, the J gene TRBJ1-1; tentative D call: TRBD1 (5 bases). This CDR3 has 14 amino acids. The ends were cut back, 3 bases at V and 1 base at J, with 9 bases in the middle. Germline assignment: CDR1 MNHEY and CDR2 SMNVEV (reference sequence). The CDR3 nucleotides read TGTGCCAGCAGTTTGGCAGGGCCGAACACTGAAGCTTTCTTT. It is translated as CASSLAGPNTEAFF.